A selection of T cell receptor beta chains follows, all from one sample in a study of blood T cell repertoires in COVID-19. Measured with immunoSEQ multiplex PCR; TCRdb has only the in-frame clones, and not every one. The table records under 250,000 clones, 80% to 85% of them present only once. Material for sequencing was peripheral blood. These receptors originate from a woman aged 55-70 years with acute or convalescent COVID-19. Both conserved end residues are part of each CDR3. The D gene is left open where the match is weak. Clone size is stated in some rows and not others, as once, few, many or a class when expanded.

abundance: once; d_gene: .; j_gene: TRBJ1-2; v_gene: TRBV6-6; CDR3nt: TGTGCCAGCAGTTACTCTTGGGTACAGGGTGATGGCTACACCTTC; CDR3aa: CASSYSWVQGDGYTF
abundance: .; d_gene: .; j_gene: TRBJ1-1; v_gene: TRBV19; CDR3nt: TGTGCCAGTAGTATGGGCGGGAAGAACACTGAAGCTTTCTTT; CDR3aa: CASSMGGKNTEAFF
abundance: once; d_gene: TRBD1; j_gene: TRBJ1-4; v_gene: TRBV3-1/TRBV3-2; CDR3nt: TGTGCCAGCAGCCCCGGGACAGCTAATGAAAAACTGTTTTTT; CDR3aa: CASSPGTANEKLFF
abundance: .; d_gene: .; j_gene: TRBJ2-7; v_gene: TRBV5-1; CDR3nt: TGCGCCAGCAGCACTGGACAAGCCAGCCGCGAGCAGTACTTC; CDR3aa: CASSTGQASREQYF
abundance: .; d_gene: TRBD1; j_gene: TRBJ1-1; v_gene: TRBV4-2; CDR3nt: TGTGCCAGCAGCCACGGGACAGGGATCACTGAAGCTTTCTTT; CDR3aa: CASSHGTGITEAFF
abundance: .; d_gene: TRBD1; j_gene: TRBJ2-3; v_gene: TRBV27; CDR3nt: TGTGCCAGCGCTAGGGACAGGGGGCGCACAGATACGCAGTATTTT; CDR3aa: CASARDRGRTDTQYF
abundance: .; d_gene: TRBD1; j_gene: TRBJ1-2; v_gene: TRBV6-1; CDR3nt: TGTGCCAGCAGTGGTTACGACAGGGAAGCTAACTATGGCTACACCTTC; CDR3aa: CASSGYDREANYGYTF
abundance: .; d_gene: .; j_gene: TRBJ2-2; v_gene: TRBV14; CDR3nt: TGTGCCAGCAGCCAAGAGTGGCAGGCCGGGGAGCTGTTTTTT; CDR3aa: CASSQEWQAGELFF
abundance: .; d_gene: .; j_gene: TRBJ1-2; v_gene: TRBV19; CDR3nt: TGTGCCAGTAGTAAACCGGGACTCACTTCGGGAGGCTACACCTTC; CDR3aa: CASSKPGLTSGGYTF
abundance: .; d_gene: .; j_gene: TRBJ2-1; v_gene: TRBV5-4; CDR3nt: TGTGCCAGCAGCGAGAGCGCGAGCTCCTACAATGAGCAGTTCTTC; CDR3aa: CASSESASSYNEQFF
abundance: few; d_gene: TRBD1; j_gene: TRBJ1-2; v_gene: TRBV10-3; CDR3nt: TGTGCCATCAGACCGGGACAGGGAGGGGGCGGCTATGGCTACACCTTC; CDR3aa: CAIRPGQGGGGYGYTF
abundance: .; d_gene: TRBD1; j_gene: TRBJ2-3; v_gene: TRBV5-5; CDR3nt: TGTGCCAGCAGCCTGCCCGGGACAGGGGGCAGAGATACGCAGTATTTT; CDR3aa: CASSLPGTGGRDTQYF
abundance: .; d_gene: .; j_gene: TRBJ1-2; v_gene: TRBV12-3/TRBV12-4; CDR3nt: TGTGCCAGCTGGGGCGGAACTAACTATGGCTACACCTTC; CDR3aa: CASWGGTNYGYTF
abundance: .; d_gene: TRBD2; j_gene: TRBJ2-7; v_gene: TRBV18; CDR3nt: TGTGCCAGCTCACCCTTGCCCAGCGGGGGGTTCTACGAGCAGTACTTC; CDR3aa: CASSPLPSGGFYEQYF
abundance: .; d_gene: .; j_gene: TRBJ1-1; v_gene: TRBV6-1; CDR3nt: TGTGCCAGCAGTGAGGCCCCCTTGAACACTGAAGCTTTCTTT; CDR3aa: CASSEAPLNTEAFF
abundance: .; d_gene: .; j_gene: TRBJ2-2; v_gene: TRBV6-6; CDR3nt: TGTGCCAGCAGTTATCTTTCGGTCTCCACCGGGGAGCTGTTTTTT; CDR3aa: CASSYLSVSTGELFF
abundance: .; d_gene: TRBD2; j_gene: TRBJ2-2; v_gene: TRBV3-1/TRBV3-2; CDR3nt: TGTGCCAGCAGCCAGAGCGGGGGACTAACCGGGGAGCTGTTTTTT; CDR3aa: CASSQSGGLTGELFF